The source of this T cell receptor beta chain is a study of technical replicates of blood from several donors. Clones were sequenced by immunoSEQ multiplex PCR, and TCRdb holds only the in-frame ones, with some missing. This table holds 60,000 or so clones, about 87% found once. Deletions cut 4 bases from V and 2 bases from J, with 8 bases between. Per germline, CDR1 SEHNR and CDR2 FQNEAQ (reference sequence). The CDR3 has 14 residues. The rearrangement links TRBV7-9 to TRBJ1-4; D call uncertain. The sample comprised PBMCs. The clonotype originates from a human donor in good health. Some clones in this sample may be carry-over from other donors' samples. CDR3 in amino acids: CASSSRQTNEKLFF. DNA of the CDR3: TGTGCCAGCAGCTCGAGGCAGACTAATGAAAAACTGTTTTTT.